In this sample, the clone carrying this T cell receptor (beta chain) turned up a few times. Its antigen is undetermined. These data are taken from a study of T cells in Graves' hyperthyroidism and ophthalmopathy. Points from the study as a whole: Also found in blood were most expanded thyroid clonotypes above 0.001.

Not enrolled were patients with uncontrolled infection, other autoimmune disease, pregnancy or lactation. Diagnosis relied on clinical symptoms, serum thyroxine and TRAb, thyroid ultrasound and orbital computed tomography. CDR3 length: 13 amino acids. V shed 1 base and J shed 7 bases, with 7 bases lying between them. Per the germline V gene, CDR1 is SGHTA and CDR2 is FQGNSA. RNA transcripts were the template for amplifying TCR beta CDR3 regions. First-round RT-PCR with HTBI primers amplified the TCR CDR3 region. In TCRdb, the multiplex PCR reads were re-called with MiXCR into one record per CDR3 protein. The repertoire holds about 400,000 distinct CDR3 sequences, with over 13% as singletons.

This receptor was obtained from a man aged 45 to 65 with Graves' ophthalmopathy. This sequence joins TRBV7-2 and TRBJ1-4; D not resolved. Sequenced sample: blood. The DNA of the CDR3 is TGTGCCAGCAGCTTAGGGACGCTTGAAAAACTGTTTTTT. Translating gives CASSLGTLEKLFF.